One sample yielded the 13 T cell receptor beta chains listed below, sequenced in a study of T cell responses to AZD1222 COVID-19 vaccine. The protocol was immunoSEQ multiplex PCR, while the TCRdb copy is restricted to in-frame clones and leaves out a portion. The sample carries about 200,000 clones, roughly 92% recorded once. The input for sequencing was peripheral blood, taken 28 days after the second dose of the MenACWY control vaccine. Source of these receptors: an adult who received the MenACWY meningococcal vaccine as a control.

The CDR3 sequence: CASSPPGGGYTF. CDR3 nucleotide sequence: TGTGCCAGCAGCCCTCCCGGGGGGGGCTACACCTTC. The V call is TRBV13, the J call TRBJ1-2; TRBD1 might be the D (5 bases). The V end was cut by 5 bases, the J end by 8 bases, with 12 bases between. The CDR3 spans 12 residues. CDR1 and CDR2 from the germline V gene are PRHDT and FYEKMQ (reference sequence). Complete variable domain (other parts from reference TRBV13 and TRBJ1-2): AAGVIQSPRHLIKEKRETATLKCYPIPRHDTVYWYQQGPGQDPQFLISFYEKMQSDKGSIPDRFSAQQFSDYHSELNMSSLELGDSALYFCASSPPGGGYTFGSGTRLTVV.

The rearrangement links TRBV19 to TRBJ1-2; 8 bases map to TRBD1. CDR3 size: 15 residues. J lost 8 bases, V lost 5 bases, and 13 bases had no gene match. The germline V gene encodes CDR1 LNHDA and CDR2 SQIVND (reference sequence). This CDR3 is CASSPRDRRGGGYTF. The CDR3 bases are TGTGCCAGTAGTCCAAGGGACAGGCGAGGAGGCGGCTACACCTTC. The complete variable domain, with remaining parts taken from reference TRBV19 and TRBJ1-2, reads DGGITQSPKYLFRKEGQNVTLSCEQNLNHDAMYWYRQDPGQGLRLIYYSQIVNDFQKGDIAEGYSVSREKKESFPLTVTSAQKNPTAFYLCASSPRDRRGGGYTFGSGTRLTVV.

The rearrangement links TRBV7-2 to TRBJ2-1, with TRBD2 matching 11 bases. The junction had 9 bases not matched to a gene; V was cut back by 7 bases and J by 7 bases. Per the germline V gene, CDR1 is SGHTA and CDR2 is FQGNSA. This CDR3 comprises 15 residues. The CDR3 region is CASIAASGRQNEQFF. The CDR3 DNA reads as TGTGCCAGCATAGCGGCTAGCGGGAGGCAGAATGAGCAGTTCTTC.

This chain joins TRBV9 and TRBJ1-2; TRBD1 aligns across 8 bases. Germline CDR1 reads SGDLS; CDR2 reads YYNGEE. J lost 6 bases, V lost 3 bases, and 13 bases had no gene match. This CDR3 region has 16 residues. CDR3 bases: TGTGCCAGCAGCGGATATCGCAGGGGGCGCGGACATGGCTACACCTTC. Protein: CASSGYRRGRGHGYTF.

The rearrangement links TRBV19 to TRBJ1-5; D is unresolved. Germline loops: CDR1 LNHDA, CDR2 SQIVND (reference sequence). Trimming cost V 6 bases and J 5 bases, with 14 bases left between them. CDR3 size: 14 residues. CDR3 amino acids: CASRIRLQHQPQHF. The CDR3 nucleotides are TGTGCCAGTAGAATACGGCTACAACATCAGCCCCAGCATTTT.

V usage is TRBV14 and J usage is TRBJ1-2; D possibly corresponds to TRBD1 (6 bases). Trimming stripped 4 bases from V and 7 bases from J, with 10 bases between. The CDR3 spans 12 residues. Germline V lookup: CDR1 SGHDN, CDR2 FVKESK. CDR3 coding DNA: TGTGCCAGCAGCCCTAGCAGGGGTGGCTACACCTTC. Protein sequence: CASSPSRGGYTF.

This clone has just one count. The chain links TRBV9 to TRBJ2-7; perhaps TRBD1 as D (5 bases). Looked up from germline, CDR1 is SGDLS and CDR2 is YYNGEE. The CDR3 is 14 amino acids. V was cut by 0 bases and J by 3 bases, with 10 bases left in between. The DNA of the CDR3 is TGTGCCAGCAGCGTAGCGGGCAGGGACTACGAGCAGTACTTC. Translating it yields CASSVAGRDYEQYF.

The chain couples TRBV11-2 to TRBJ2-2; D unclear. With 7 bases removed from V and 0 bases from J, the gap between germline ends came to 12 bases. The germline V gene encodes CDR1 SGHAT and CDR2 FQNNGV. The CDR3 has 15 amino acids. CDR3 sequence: CASIGAWANTGELFF. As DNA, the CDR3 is TGTGCCAGCATTGGCGCCTGGGCGAACACCGGGGAGCTGTTTTTT.

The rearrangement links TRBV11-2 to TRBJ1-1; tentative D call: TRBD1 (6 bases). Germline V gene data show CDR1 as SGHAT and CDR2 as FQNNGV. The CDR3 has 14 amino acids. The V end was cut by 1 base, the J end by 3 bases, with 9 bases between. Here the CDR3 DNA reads TGTGCCAGCAGCTTAGCCGGGGGCTACACTGAAGCTTTCTTT. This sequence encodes CASSLAGGYTEAFF.

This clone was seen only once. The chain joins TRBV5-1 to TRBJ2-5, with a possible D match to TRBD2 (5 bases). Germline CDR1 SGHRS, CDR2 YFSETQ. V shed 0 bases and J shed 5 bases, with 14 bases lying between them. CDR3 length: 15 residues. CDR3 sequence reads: CASSLAGSQPETQYF. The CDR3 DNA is TGCGCCAGCAGCTTGGCGGGGAGCCAGCCGGAGACCCAGTACTTC.

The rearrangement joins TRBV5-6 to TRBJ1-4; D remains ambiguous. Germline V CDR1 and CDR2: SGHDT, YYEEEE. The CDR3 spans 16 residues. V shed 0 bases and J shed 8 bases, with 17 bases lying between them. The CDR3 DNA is TGTGCCAGCAGCTTGGACAAAAAGGTCGCTTGGGAAAAACTGTTTTTT. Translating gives CASSLDKKVAWEKLFF. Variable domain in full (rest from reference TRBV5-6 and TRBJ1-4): DAGVTQSPTHLIKTRGQQVTLRCSPKSGHDTVSWYQQALGQGPQFIFQYYEEEERQRGNFPDRFSGHQFPNYSSELNVNALLLGDSALYLCASSLDKKVAWEKLFFGSGTQLSVL.

The CDR3 region is CASSSAGTSGRVLSTDTQYF. The DNA for the CDR3 is TGCGCCAGCAGCTCAGCCGGGACTAGCGGGAGGGTCCTCAGCACAGATACGCAGTATTTT. This chain links TRBV5-1 with TRBJ2-3; 16 nucleotides agree with TRBD2. There are 20 residues in the CDR3. Germline CDR1 SGHRS, CDR2 YFSETQ. V trimming: 3 bases; J trimming: 0 bases; junction bases outside the gene matches: 10.

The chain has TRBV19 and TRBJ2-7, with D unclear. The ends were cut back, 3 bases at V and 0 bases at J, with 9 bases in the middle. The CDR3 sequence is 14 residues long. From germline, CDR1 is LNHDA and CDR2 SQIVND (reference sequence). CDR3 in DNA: TGTGCCAGTAGTATTTTTTTGGACTCCTACGAGCAGTACTTC. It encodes CASSIFLDSYEQYF.